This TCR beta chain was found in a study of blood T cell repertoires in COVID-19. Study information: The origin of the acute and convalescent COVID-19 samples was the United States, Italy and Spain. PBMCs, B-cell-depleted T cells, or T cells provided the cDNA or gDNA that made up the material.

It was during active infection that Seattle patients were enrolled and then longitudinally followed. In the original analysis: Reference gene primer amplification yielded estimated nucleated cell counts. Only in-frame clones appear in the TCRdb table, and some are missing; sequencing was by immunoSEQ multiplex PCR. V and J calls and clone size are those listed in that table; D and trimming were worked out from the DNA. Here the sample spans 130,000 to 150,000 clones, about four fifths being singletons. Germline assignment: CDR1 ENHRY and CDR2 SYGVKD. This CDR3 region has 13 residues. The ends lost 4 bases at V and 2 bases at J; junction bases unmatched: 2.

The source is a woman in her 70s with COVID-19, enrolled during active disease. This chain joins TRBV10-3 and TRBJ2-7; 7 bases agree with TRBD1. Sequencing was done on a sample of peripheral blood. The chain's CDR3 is CAISAQGAYEQYF. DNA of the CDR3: TGTGCCATCAGTGCGCAGGGGGCCTACGAGCAGTACTTC.